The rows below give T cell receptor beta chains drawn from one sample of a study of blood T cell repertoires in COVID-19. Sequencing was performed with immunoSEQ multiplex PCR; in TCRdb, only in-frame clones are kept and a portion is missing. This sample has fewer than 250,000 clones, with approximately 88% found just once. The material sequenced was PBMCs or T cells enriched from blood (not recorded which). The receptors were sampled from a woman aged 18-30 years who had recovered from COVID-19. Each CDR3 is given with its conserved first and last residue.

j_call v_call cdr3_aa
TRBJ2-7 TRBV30 CAWSVSGTGMNF
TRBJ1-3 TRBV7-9 CASSLGWADTIYF
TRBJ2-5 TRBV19 CASSVGTTPGETQYF
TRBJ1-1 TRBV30 CAWSHSDSRAFF
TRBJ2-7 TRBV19 CASSIGGEQYF
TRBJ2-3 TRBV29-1 CSVTPGTGGRDTQYF
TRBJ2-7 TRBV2 CASSPFRDRGYEQYF
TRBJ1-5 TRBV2 CASRAGTGDNQPQHF
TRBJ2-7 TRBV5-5 CASSLGRTDSYEQYF
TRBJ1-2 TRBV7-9 CASSPLRVGQGYGYTF
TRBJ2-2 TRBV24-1 CATSDFLEGELFF
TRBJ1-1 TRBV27 CATARQQGIAEAFF
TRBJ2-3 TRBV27 CASSLSPPSSGGTYTQYF
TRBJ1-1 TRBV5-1 CASHGTGGTMNTEAFF
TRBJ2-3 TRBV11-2 CASSLGTLAGHTDTQYF
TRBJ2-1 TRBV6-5 CASRRQVGSYNEQFF
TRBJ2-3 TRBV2 CASTPGLATTDTQYF
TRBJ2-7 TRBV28 CASSYRDRDSYEQYF
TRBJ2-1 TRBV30 CAWKPGGRGNNEQFF
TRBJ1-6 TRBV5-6 CASSLQENNSPLHF
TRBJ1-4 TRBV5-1 CASSPDGGVDEKLFF
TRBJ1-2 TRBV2 CASSERTGGNGYTF
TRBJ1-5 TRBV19 CASSIDPKQPQHF
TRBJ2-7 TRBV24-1 CATSVVPGTSGSYEQYF
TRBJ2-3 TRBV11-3 CASSSPGTSGYTDTQYF
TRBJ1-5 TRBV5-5 CASSSTTGYNQPQHF